This T cell receptor beta chain appears in the sequencing data of a study of T cell repertoires in cytomegalovirus infection. Study overall: CMV epitopes that were recently identified and HLA-C-restricted were used alongside well-studied HLA-B-restricted ones.

For this clonotype: Its antigen remains unidentified.

CDR1 and CDR2 (germline): ENHRY, SYGVKD. Trimming removed 6 bases from V and 0 bases from J; junction bases left unmatched: 8. This CDR3 spans 16 amino acids. Study results and caveats: The study identified carriers of CMV plus the relevant HLA from cumulative public TCR beta family frequency.

TCRdb fed the reads into MiXCR, producing one record per CDR3 protein. The sample holds 800,000 to 950,000 distinct CDR3 sequences; around a third are singletons and the top ten take around 11%. The sequence was obtained from a human donor in good health (CMV status not recorded). Some clones in this sample may be carry-over from other donors' samples. The gene calls are TRBV10-3 and TRBJ1-3, with 7 bases aligning to TRBD1. Here the sequenced sample was cultured CD8+ T cells from PBMCs, taken from culture after CMV antigen stimulation. The CDR3 is CAIRITGANSGNTIYF. The DNA for the CDR3 is TGTGCCATCAGAATTACAGGGGCCAACTCTGGAAACACCATATATTTT.